Listed below are T cell receptor beta chains from one sample, sequenced in a study of cytomegalovirus exposure and HLA in healthy donors. Repertoires were generated with immunoSEQ multiplex PCR, while TCRdb's copy carries only in-frame clones and drops some. This sample yields approximately 100,000 clones, of which approximately 76% are seen a single time; roughly 8% belongs to the top ten. Sequenced: PBMCs. The receptors were gathered from a man aged 40-49 years in good health and CMV-seronegative. CDR3s include the opening cysteine and the closing phenylalanine or tryptophan. A D gene is named only where the DNA matches it firmly. Size is stated for part of the rows, as once, few or many counts, or as a class when the clone is expanded.

TRBD1	TRBV7-9	TRBJ2-7	-	CASSSGTGVEQYF	TGTGCCAGCAGCTCCGGGACAGGGGTCGAGCAGTACTTC
TRBD1	TRBV9	TRBJ2-4	-	CASSPRDRSGIQYF	TGTGCCAGCAGCCCACGGGACAGATCGGGCATTCAGTACTTC
-	TRBV15	TRBJ1-2	-	CATSRDLNYGYTF	TGTGCCACCAGCAGAGACCTTAACTATGGCTACACCTTC
TRBD2	TRBV11-2	TRBJ2-7	-	CASSPWEGGLYEQYF	TGTGCCAGCAGCCCATGGGAGGGCGGGTTGTACGAGCAGTACTTC
-	TRBV5-1	TRBJ2-7	few	CASSLASGRPYEQYF	TGCGCCAGCAGCTTGGCCTCAGGCAGGCCCTACGAGCAGTACTTC
-	TRBV25-1	TRBJ2-4	-	CASSPRARGNIQYF	TGTGCCAGCAGCCCCCGGGCCCGGGGAAACATTCAGTACTTC
-	TRBV4-1	TRBJ2-1	-	CASSQDRWQGSYNEQFF	TGCGCCAGCAGCCAAGATCGCTGGCAGGGTAGCTACAATGAGCAGTTCTTC
TRBD2	TRBV13	TRBJ2-1	-	CASSLGRGDAYNEQFF	TGTGCCAGCAGCTTAGGGCGGGGGGACGCCTACAATGAGCAGTTCTTC
-	TRBV5-4	TRBJ2-2	once	CASSLTRGDTGELFF	TGTGCCAGCAGCTTGACCAGGGGGGACACCGGGGAGCTGTTTTTT
-	TRBV21-1	TRBJ1-2	-	CASYQGAPNYGYTF	TGTGCCAGCTATCAGGGGGCCCCTAACTATGGCTACACCTTC
-	TRBV5-1	TRBJ2-7	-	CASSLAGQSSYEQYF	TGCGCCAGCAGCTTGGCAGGTCAGAGCTCCTACGAGCAGTACTTC
TRBD2	TRBV27	TRBJ2-3	-	CASSSSGGATDTQYF	TGTGCCAGCAGTTCCAGCGGGGGGGCCACAGATACGCAGTATTTT
-	TRBV7-2	TRBJ2-7	-	CASSYLGYYEQYF	TGTGCCAGCAGCTATCTCGGGTACTACGAGCAGTACTTC
TRBD1	TRBV4-2	TRBJ1-6	-	CASRSTGEWAPLHF	TGTGCCAGCAGAAGTACAGGGGAATGGGCACCCCTCCACTTT
-	TRBV5-6	TRBJ1-1	-	CASSLWSEAFF	TGTGCCAGCAGCTTGTGGAGTGAAGCTTTCTTT
TRBD2	TRBV27	TRBJ2-1	-	CASSLAGTYNEQFF	TGTGCCAGCAGCCTAGCGGGGACCTACAATGAGCAGTTCTTC
TRBD1	TRBV27	TRBJ1-6	-	CASSARQGRNSPLHF	TGTGCCAGCAGTGCGCGACAGGGTCGCAACTCACCCCTCCACTTT
-	TRBV2	TRBJ1-1	-	CASTTERNTEAFF	TGTGCCAGCACGACAGAAAGGAACACTGAAGCTTTCTTT
TRBD1	TRBV7-9	TRBJ1-2	-	CASSPTPGTERNYGYTF	TGTGCCAGCAGTCCTACCCCCGGGACAGAACGCAACTATGGCTACACCTTC
-	TRBV7-6	TRBJ2-7	few	CASSLTLSYEQYF	TGTGCCAGCAGCCTGACACTCTCCTACGAGCAGTACTTC
-	TRBV7-2	TRBJ1-2	-	CASSPGSAAYGYTF	TGTGCCAGCAGCCCGGGTTCGGCGGCCTATGGCTACACCTTC
TRBD1	TRBV7-7	TRBJ2-7	-	CASSPYRGLDEQYF	TGTGCTAGCAGCCCCTACAGGGGGCTCGACGAGCAGTACTTC
TRBD2	TRBV6-1	TRBJ2-5	-	CASSHLAGGEETQYF	TGTGCCAGCAGTCACCTAGCGGGGGGGGAAGAGACCCAGTACTTC
-	TRBV6-5	TRBJ2-3	few	CASSRGRTDTQYF	TGTGCCAGCAGTCGAGGCCGCACAGATACGCAGTATTTT
TRBD2	TRBV9	TRBJ2-7	-	CASSPSGVAREQYF	TGTGCCAGCAGCCCAAGCGGGGTAGCTCGCGAGCAGTACTTC
-	TRBV7-2	TRBJ1-5	few	CASSYSGLPQHF	TGTGCCAGCAGCTATTCAGGGTTGCCCCAGCATTTT
-	TRBV10-3	TRBJ2-1	-	CAISETTDSINEQFF	TGTGCCATCAGTGAGACTACAGACAGCATAAATGAGCAGTTCTTC
-	TRBV15	TRBJ1-1	-	CATSRETTTTEAFF	TGTGCCACCAGCAGAGAAACTACGACCACTGAAGCTTTCTTT
TRBD2	TRBV5-6	TRBJ2-1	-	CASSFGGAINEQFF	TGTGCCAGCAGTTTCGGGGGGGCGATCAATGAGCAGTTCTTC
-	TRBV7-9	TRBJ1-2	-	CASSSTTRRNYGYTF	TGTGCCAGCAGCTCCACTACAAGACGGAACTATGGCTACACCTTC
TRBD1	TRBV5-6	TRBJ2-7	few	CATTEGTGNYYEQYF	TGTGCCACGACCGAAGGGACAGGGAATTACTACGAGCAGTACTTC
-	TRBV9	TRBJ1-4	-	CASSVVGAGGKLFF	TGTGCCAGCAGCGTAGTTGGGGCGGGGGGAAAACTGTTTTTT
-	TRBV30	TRBJ1-4	-	CAWSEGRGEKLFF	TGTGCCTGGAGTGAGGGGAGGGGAGAAAAACTGTTTTTT
-	TRBV4-3	TRBJ1-3	-	CASSQDSFSGNTIYF	TGCGCCAGCAGCCAAGATAGTTTCTCTGGAAACACCATATATTTT
-	TRBV9	TRBJ2-3	-	CASSARISTDTQYF	TGTGCCAGCAGCGCCAGGATCAGCACAGATACGCAGTATTTT
-	TRBV5-8	TRBJ2-4	-	CASSRNRVEAKNIQYF	TGTGCCAGCAGCCGGAACAGGGTCGAGGCCAAAAACATTCAGTACTTC
-	TRBV27	TRBJ2-2	-	CASSLTRANTGELFF	TGTGCCAGCAGTCTAACGAGGGCCAACACCGGGGAGCTGTTTTTT
TRBD1	TRBV9	TRBJ2-3	-	CASSVAGGQLTDTQYF	TGTGCCAGCAGCGTAGCAGGGGGACAGCTCACAGATACGCAGTATTTT
-	TRBV29-1	TRBJ2-1	few	CSVDVWTEYNEQFF	TGCAGCGTTGATGTTTGGACAGAGTATAATGAGCAGTTCTTC
TRBD1	TRBV5-1	TRBJ1-4	-	CASSSQGAQVEKLFF	TGCGCCAGCAGCTCGCAGGGGGCGCAGGTTGAAAAACTGTTTTTT
TRBD1	TRBV27	TRBJ2-2	-	CASTYGTENTGELFF	TGTGCCAGCACCTACGGGACAGAGAACACCGGGGAGCTGTTTTTT
-	TRBV9	TRBJ1-4	few	CASSEEQGTNEKLFF	TGTGCCAGCAGCGAGGAACAGGGAACTAATGAAAAACTGTTTTTT
-	TRBV27	TRBJ1-4	-	CASSLEGATNEKLFF	TGTGCCAGCAGTTTAGAAGGGGCAACTAATGAAAAACTGTTTTTT
TRBD2	TRBV4-3	TRBJ2-1	-	CASSRTATSGGIYNEQFF	TGCGCCAGCAGCCGGACAGCTACTAGCGGGGGGATTTACAATGAGCAGTTCTTC
TRBD1	TRBV4-3	TRBJ1-1	-	CASSRSQGEGREAFF	TGCGCCAGCAGCAGATCCCAGGGGGAAGGTCGTGAAGCTTTCTTT
TRBD1	TRBV5-1	TRBJ1-2	-	CASSRDRVNYGYTF	TGCGCCAGCAGCAGGGACAGGGTTAACTATGGCTACACCTTC
-	TRBV18	TRBJ1-5	-	CASSQSGSSNQPQHF	TGTGCCAGCTCCCAATCGGGGTCCTCCAATCAGCCCCAGCATTTT
TRBD2	TRBV5-8	TRBJ2-5	-	CASSPGTSGQETQYF	TGTGCCAGCAGTCCCGGGACTAGCGGGCAAGAGACCCAGTACTTC
-	TRBV30	TRBJ2-2	-	CAWRQQANTGELFF	TGTGCCTGGAGGCAACAGGCCAACACCGGGGAGCTGTTTTTT